These 12 T cell receptor beta chains share one sample of origin, sequenced in a study of blood T cells in healthy people across ages. A second roughly 6 to 11 cycle PCR used barcoded and J-beta primers. TCRdb analysed the 5' RACE reads with MiXCR anew, one entry per CDR3 protein. The sample gives roughly 800,000 distinct CDR3 sequences, about 26% of which show up once; 3% is in the top ten. These data also featured in a second study, about T cells of mothers and their children.

Specimen: blood. The receptors were gathered from a boy younger than 18 in good health.

This clonotype has just a few counts. The chain recombines TRBV6-5 with TRBJ2-1; D is uncertain. CDR1 and CDR2 (germline): MNHEY, SVGAGI. V lost 6 bases, J lost 0 bases, and 9 bases lay in between. The length of the CDR3 is 14 residues. In DNA form, the CDR3 reads TGTGCCAGCAGCGGACGCAGCTCCTACAATGAGCAGTTCTTC. It codes for CASSGRSSYNEQFF.

This clonotype came up a few times. The genes are TRBV12-3 or TRBV12-4 and TRBJ2-5, with 7 bases fitting TRBD1. Trimming removed 8 bases from V and 1 base from J; junction bases left unmatched: 7. The CDR3 totals 14 residues. In DNA, the CDR3 is TGTGCCAGCCAGCCGGGACAGCTCCAAGAGACCCAGTACTTC. Its translation: CASQPGQLQETQYF.

The chain has TRBV12-3 or TRBV12-4 and TRBJ2-5, with 13 bases fitting TRBD2. The J call may be mistaken, given a closer DNA end match to TRBJ2-7. The CDR3 is made up of 15 amino acids. CDR3 coding DNA: TGTGCCAGCAGTCCTGGACTAGCGGGAGACTACGAGCAGTACTTC. Its protein product is CASSPGLAGDYEQYF.

This clonotype was seen only a few times. V usage is TRBV11-2 and J usage is TRBJ2-5, with 11 bases matching TRBD1. The J call is in doubt because the DNA end fits TRBJ2-7 better. Looked up from germline, CDR1 is SGHAT and CDR2 is FQNNGV. CDR3 size: 15 residues. In nucleotides, the CDR3 is TGTGCCAGCAGAAGACCCGGGACAGGGGGTAACGAGCAGTACTTC. Translated, it gives CASRRPGTGGNEQYF.

The chain employs TRBV18 and TRBJ2-7, with 10 bases matching TRBD1. With 5 bases clipped from V and 4 bases from J, the junction kept 8 bases outside the gene matches. The germline V gene has CDR1 KGHSH and CDR2 LQKENI. The CDR3 sequence is 15 residues long. The CDR3 DNA sequence: TGTGCCAGCTCAATAGCTGGACAGGGGGTTTACGAGCAGTACTTC. It specifies CASSIAGQGVYEQYF.

This clonotype was found many times. The genes are TRBV10-3 and TRBJ1-2; D may be TRBD1 (6 bases). With 2 bases removed from V and 2 bases from J, the gap between germline ends came to 6 bases. There are 13 residues in the CDR3. Germline V gene lookup returns CDR1 ENHRY and CDR2 SYGVKD. CDR3 coding DNA: TGTGCCATCAGTGAGGACAGGAACTATGGCTACACCTTC. Its translation: CAISEDRNYGYTF.

This clonotype was picked up a small number of times. The chain combines TRBV6-2 or TRBV6-3 with TRBJ1-1; D gene ambiguous. The CDR3 spans 14 residues. Germline assignment: CDR1 MNHEY and CDR2 SVGEGT. V was cut by 2 bases and J by 4 bases, with 11 bases left in between. Here the CDR3 DNA reads TGTGCCAGCAGTTACCTTCCGGGGAGCACTGAAGCTTTCTTT. Translated, it gives CASSYLPGSTEAFF.

This clonotype was observed a few times. The rearrangement links TRBV15 to TRBJ2-7; 10 nucleotides agree with TRBD1. The V and J ends lost 1 base and 2 bases, in that order; junction bases with no gene match: 2. Per germline, CDR1 LNHNV and CDR2 YYDKDF (reference sequence). The CDR3 is 15 amino acids. The CDR3 nucleotides are TGTGCCACCAGCAGAGCCGGACAGGGGGCCTACGAGCAGTACTTC. This translates into CATSRAGQGAYEQYF.

The J gene is TRBJ1-1, the V gene TRBV7-2; unclear D gene. Germline loops: CDR1 SGHTA, CDR2 FQGNSA. Deletions cut 10 bases from V and 11 bases from J, with 23 bases between. The CDR3 length is 13 residues. CDR3 residues: CATAPSVRRGAFF. In nucleotides, the CDR3 is TGTGCCACCGCTCCGTCCGTCCGGCGGGGTGCTTTCTTT.

The chain joins TRBV10-3 to TRBJ2-2, with D perhaps matching TRBD2 (5 bases). Between the trimmed V and J ends, which lost 0 bases and 5 bases, there was a span of 13 bases. CDR1 and CDR2 from the germline V gene are ENHRY and SYGVKD. This CDR3 has 16 amino acids. The CDR3 nucleotides are TGTGCCATCAGTGAGTCGACCGGGATAGAAACCGGGGAGCTGTTTTTT. It is translated as CAISESTGIETGELFF.

This chain uses TRBV3-1 with TRBJ2-7, with 7 nucleotides matching TRBD1. Germline lookup yields CDR1 LGHDT and CDR2 YNNKEL (reference sequence). The ends lost 4 bases at V and 3 bases at J; junction bases unmatched: 6. This CDR3 is 14 amino acids long. DNA of the CDR3: TGTGCCAGCAGCCCAAACCGGGACAGCTACGAGCAGTACTTC. Translation: CASSPNRDSYEQYF.

The chain combines TRBV11-2 with TRBJ1-1, with 7 nucleotides matching TRBD1. The ends lost 3 bases at V and 6 bases at J; junction bases unmatched: 10. The CDR3 runs 15 residues. Per germline, CDR1 SGHAT and CDR2 FQNNGV. DNA of the CDR3: TGTGCCAGCAGCTTCGGGACAGTGCGGTATGCTGAAGCTTTCTTT. Its translation: CASSFGTVRYAEAFF.